A single sample gave rise to the 13 T cell receptor beta chains below, sequenced in a study of blood T cell repertoires in COVID-19. Sequenced by immunoSEQ multiplex PCR; TCRdb stores in-frame clones only, minus some. This sample has just over 150,000 clones, with about 88% found just once. The sequenced sample was peripheral blood. Source of these receptors: a woman in her 70s with acute or convalescent COVID-19.

V gene TRBV27 combines with J gene TRBJ2-1, with D possibly matching TRBD1 (6 bases). The length of the CDR3 is 15 residues. Trimming took off 4 bases at V and 5 bases at J, with 15 bases between the two ends. Germline-derived CDR1 and CDR2 are MNHEY and SMNVEV (reference sequence). This chain's CDR3 is CASSYFQQGNNEQFF. The CDR3 bases are TGTGCCAGCAGTTACTTTCAACAGGGTAACAATGAGCAGTTCTTC.

This clone was detected a few times. The rearrangement uses TRBV6-2 or TRBV6-3 and TRBJ2-7; 7 nucleotides agree with TRBD1. The CDR3 has 14 residues. Per the germline V gene, CDR1 is MNHEY and CDR2 is SVGEGT. Trimming took 6 bases from V and 5 from J; bases not matched to a gene: 10. This CDR3 is CASSHRQGANEQYF. In DNA, the CDR3 is TGTGCCAGCAGCCACCGACAGGGAGCAAACGAGCAGTACTTC.

The rearrangement uses TRBV19 and TRBJ1-2; D not resolved. In germline, CDR1 is LNHDA, CDR2 SQIVND (reference sequence). Between the trimmed V and J ends, which lost 3 bases and 8 bases, there was a span of 13 bases. CDR3 length: 13 residues. DNA of the CDR3: TGTGCCAGTAGTATGTGGGGAGGGCTCGGCTACACCTTC. Translating it yields CASSMWGGLGYTF.

This clone was recorded only once. This chain connects TRBV5-1 to TRBJ2-1, with TRBD2 as a possible D gene (6 bases). The CDR3 spans 12 residues. Germline CDR1 is SGHRS and CDR2 is YFSETQ. Trimming stripped 0 bases from V and 10 bases from J, with 8 bases between. The DNA for the CDR3 is TGCGCCAGCAGCTTGGCGGAGGGAGAGCAGTTCTTC. This encodes CASSLAEGEQFF.

CDR3 nucleotides: TGTGCCAGTAGTAGGTCGGACAGGGGCTCTGGCTATGGCTACACCTTC. As protein: CASSRSDRGSGYGYTF. V gene TRBV19 combines with J gene TRBJ1-2; 9 bases align to TRBD1. This CDR3 contains 16 residues. Germline loops: CDR1 LNHDA, CDR2 SQIVND (reference sequence). The ends lost 4 bases at V and 4 bases at J; junction bases unmatched: 10.

The chain employs TRBV19 and TRBJ1-5; 7 bases are shared with TRBD1. Trimming took 5 bases from V and 0 from J; bases not matched to a gene: 10. This CDR3 region has 17 residues. The germline V gene has CDR1 LNHDA and CDR2 SQIVND (reference sequence). CDR3 nucleotides: TGTGCCAGTAGTGCGGGGAACAGGGGTTATAGCAATCAGCCCCAGCATTTT. Translating it yields CASSAGNRGYSNQPQHF. Supplemented by reference TRBV19 and TRBJ1-5, the full variable domain reads DGGITQSPKYLFRKEGQNVTLSCEQNLNHDAMYWYRQDPGQGLRLIYYSQIVNDFQKGDIAEGYSVSREKKESFPLTVTSAQKNPTAFYLCASSAGNRGYSNQPQHFGDGTRLSIL.

This CDR3 is CAGGRDNSPLHF. The CDR3 DNA reads TGTGCCGGGGGACGGGATAATTCACCCCTCCACTTT. The genes are TRBV30 and TRBJ1-6, with D possibly matching TRBD1 (5 bases). This CDR3 has 12 residues. V lost 8 bases and J 5 bases, leaving 10 bases between the germline ends. The germline gives CDR1 GTSNPN, CDR2 SVGIG (reference sequence).

The chain uses TRBV18 and TRBJ2-5; D is ambiguous. The CDR3 has 15 amino acids. V was cut by 1 base and J by 4 bases, with 13 bases left in between. Germline V gene sequence: CDR1 KGHSH, CDR2 LQKENI. Here the CDR3 DNA reads TGTGCCAGCTCACCACACGCGCCACCCCGAGAGACCCAGTACTTC. This translates into CASSPHAPPRETQYF.

J is TRBJ1-2 and V is TRBV7-2, with D hard to call. Trimming cost V 5 bases and J 1 base, with 8 bases left between them. This CDR3 spans 13 amino acids. Germline CDR1 is SGHTA and CDR2 is FQGNSA. Written as DNA, the CDR3 is TGTGCCAGCAGCCTCACAGTTAACTATGGCTACACCTTC. As protein: CASSLTVNYGYTF.

The rearrangement uses TRBV5-6 and TRBJ2-7, with TRBD1 matching 8 bases. There are 13 residues in the CDR3. The junction had 7 bases not matched to a gene; V was cut back by 4 bases and J by 7 bases. From germline, CDR1 is SGHDT and CDR2 YYEEEE. The CDR3 protein is CASSRTGRGEQYV. Written as DNA, the CDR3 is TGTGCCAGCAGCCGGACAGGGAGAGGGGAGCAGTACGTC.

This sequence joins TRBV27 and TRBJ1-2; TRBD1 is a possible D gene (6 bases). The length of the CDR3 is 13 residues. Between the trimmed V and J ends, which lost 6 bases and 4 bases, there was a span of 12 bases. CDR1 and CDR2 from the germline V gene are MNHEY and SMNVEV (reference sequence). CDR3 sequence: CASRKDRRYGYTF. In nucleotides, the CDR3 is TGTGCCAGCAGAAAGGACAGACGCTATGGCTACACCTTC.

This clone has only a few counts. The rearrangement uses TRBV2 and TRBJ1-6, with 7 bases identical to TRBD1. This CDR3 has 13 residues. Germline assignment: CDR1 SNHLY and CDR2 FYNNEI. Germline trimming cut 11 bases from V and 7 bases from J; bases unmatched to any gene: 8. DNA for the CDR3: TGTGCCGGAGGGGGCGCCGTGAATTCACCCCTCCACTTT. This encodes CAGGGAVNSPLHF. Combining the CDR3 with reference TRBV2 and TRBJ1-6 gives the whole variable domain EPEVTQTPSHQVTQMGQEVILRCVPISNHLYFYWYRQILGQKVEFLVSFYNNEISEKSEIFDDQFSVERPDGSNFTLKIRSTKLEDSAMYFCAGGGAVNSPLHFGNGTRLTVT.

This chain connects TRBV2 to TRBJ1-4, with D perhaps TRBD1 (6 bases). The CDR3 covers 13 residues. Germline values: CDR1 SNHLY, CDR2 FYNNEI. Trimming removed 6 bases from V and 4 bases from J, with 9 bases in between. The CDR3 protein is CASRKGVNEKLFF. CDR3 in DNA: TGTGCCAGCAGGAAGGGGGTTAATGAAAAACTGTTTTTT.